Below, 19 T cell receptor beta chains from the same sample are listed, as sequenced in a study of blood T cell repertoires in COVID-19. Profiled with immunoSEQ multiplex PCR; TCRdb holds only in-frame clones, not every one. This sample yields fewer than 350,000 clones, of which approximately 85% are seen a single time; over 8% belongs to the top ten. The sequencing input was peripheral blood. All receptors derive from a man aged 18 to 35 with active or convalescent COVID-19.

The V and J genes are TRBV4-3 and TRBJ1-4; 10 bases line up with TRBD1. Trimming removed 4 bases from V and 6 bases from J; junction bases left unmatched: 5. This CDR3 contains 15 residues. Germline V gives CDR1 LGHNA, CDR2 YSLEER. The CDR3 loop is CASSPPGQGYEKLFF. In DNA form, the CDR3 reads TGCGCCAGCAGCCCGCCGGGACAGGGGTATGAAAAACTGTTTTTT.

V usage is TRBV18 and J usage is TRBJ2-7; D perhaps matches TRBD1 (5 bases). Trimming cost V 4 bases and J 2 bases, with 9 bases left between them. Germline V lookup: CDR1 KGHSH, CDR2 LQKENI. This CDR3 contains 13 residues. The CDR3 protein is CASSQTETYEQYF. The CDR3 nucleotides are TGTGCCAGCTCACAGACAGAGACCTACGAGCAGTACTTC.

This clone has a handful of counts. The rearrangement joins TRBV4-1 to TRBJ2-7; 8 bases match TRBD1. The CDR3 contains 13 residues. Germline V gene lookup returns CDR1 MGHRA and CDR2 YSYEKL. V shed 2 bases and J 9 bases; nucleotides not matched to a gene: 6. CDR3: CASSQTGTGGQYF. CDR3 in DNA: TGCGCCAGCAGCCAAACCGGGACAGGCGGGCAGTACTTC.

The genes are TRBV4-1 and TRBJ2-2; 7 nucleotides match TRBD2. The germline V gene has CDR1 MGHRA and CDR2 YSYEKL. V gave up 4 bases and J gave up 4 bases; unmatched junction bases: 12. CDR3 size: 17 residues. The CDR3 region is CASSPLPGGVATGELFF. The CDR3 coding sequence is TGCGCCAGCAGCCCCCTCCCTGGGGGGGTGGCCACCGGGGAGCTGTTTTTT.

The chain carries TRBV3-1 (or the pseudogene TRBV3-2) and TRBJ2-3, with D uncertain. This CDR3 has 13 residues. Trimming cost V 1 base and J 8 bases, with 10 bases left between them. Germline values: CDR1 LGHDT, CDR2 YNNKEL (reference sequence). The CDR3 bases are TGTGCCAGCAGCCAAGGGATACGGGTTACGCAGTATTTT. Its translation: CASSQGIRVTQYF.

The V and J genes are TRBV9 and TRBJ2-3, with D tentatively TRBD2 (6 bases). The CDR3 has 15 amino acids. Germline V gene lookup returns CDR1 SGDLS and CDR2 YYNGEE. The ends were cut back, 3 bases at V and 0 bases at J, with 11 bases in the middle. CDR3 nucleotide sequence: TGTGCCAGCAGCGAGTGGGACTGGAGCACAGATACGCAGTATTTT. It translates to CASSEWDWSTDTQYF.

The gene calls are TRBV9 and TRBJ1-1, with 11 bases aligning to TRBD1. The trim removed 3 bases at V and 4 bases at J, leaving 2 bases unmatched. The CDR3 has 14 residues. Germline V gene sequence: CDR1 SGDLS, CDR2 YYNGEE. The DNA of the CDR3 is TGTGCCAGCAGCGCAGGGACAGGGGGCACTGAAGCTTTCTTT. The encoded protein is CASSAGTGGTEAFF.

The chain carries TRBV2 and TRBJ2-5, with D perhaps TRBD1 (5 bases). CDR1 is SNHLY, CDR2 FYNNEI, per germline. The CDR3 loop spans 15 amino acids. V was pared by 1 base and J by 5 bases, with 14 bases between. This CDR3 reads CASSEGDSPWETQYF. The CDR3 DNA reads as TGTGCCAGCAGTGAAGGCGACAGCCCTTGGGAGACCCAGTACTTC.

The J gene is TRBJ1-6, the V gene TRBV5-1; 7 nucleotides match TRBD1. The CDR3 runs 15 residues. J lost 8 bases, V lost 5 bases, and 10 bases had no gene match. Germline CDR1 reads SGHRS; CDR2 reads YFSETQ. In nucleotides, the CDR3 is TGCGCCAGCAGATTCGTAGGGGGCGCAGATTCACCCCTCCACTTT. Its protein is CASRFVGGADSPLHF.

The CDR3 nucleotides read TGTGCCAGCAGCCGGGAACGGGGGGATAATGAAAAACTGTTTTTT. It specifies CASSRERGDNEKLFF. This chain connects TRBV5-6 to TRBJ1-4; a weak D match, TRBD1 (5 bases). This CDR3 contains 15 residues. Germline assignment: CDR1 SGHDT and CDR2 YYEEEE. The V and J ends lost 4 bases and 4 bases respectively, with 14 bases between them.

This chain joins TRBV29-1 and TRBJ1-1; D unclear. The V gene's germline CDR1 is SQVTM and CDR2 ANQGSEA. The CDR3 loop spans 13 amino acids. The V gene lost 6 bases and the J gene lost 1 base, with 12 bases spanning the gap. CDR3 protein: CSVERQQNTEAFF. In nucleotides, the CDR3 is TGCAGCGTCGAGCGGCAGCAGAACACTGAAGCTTTCTTT.

The rearrangement links TRBV5-1 to TRBJ2-5, with a weak D call TRBD2 (7 bases). Trimming cost V 1 base and J 2 bases, with 18 bases left between them. Germline V lookup: CDR1 SGHRS, CDR2 YFSETQ. The CDR3 runs 17 residues. CDR3 in DNA: TGCGCCAGCAGCTTGAATACCGCCAGGGGAGGGCAAGAGACCCAGTACTTC. As protein: CASSLNTARGGQETQYF.

The rearrangement joins TRBV7-9 to TRBJ2-1, with TRBD1 identical over 10 bases. J lost 9 bases, V lost 0 bases, and 8 bases had no gene match. Germline V gene sequence: CDR1 SEHNR, CDR2 FQNEAQ (reference sequence). The CDR3 is 16 residues long. The CDR3 region is CASSLADRGRLGEQFF. The CDR3 DNA reads as TGTGCCAGCAGCTTAGCCGACAGGGGGCGACTTGGTGAGCAGTTCTTC. The whole variable domain, filled in from reference TRBV7-9 and TRBJ2-1, reads DTGVSQNPRHKITKRGQNVTFRCDPISEHNRLYWYRQTLGQGPEFLTYFQNEAQLEKSRLLSDRFSAERPKGSFSTLEIQRTEQGDSAMYLCASSLADRGRLGEQFFGPGTRLTVL.

The chain couples TRBV30 to TRBJ1-1; 10 bases are a match to TRBD1. The CDR3 is made up of 17 amino acids. V was clipped by 3 bases and J by 4 bases; unmatched bases: 14. CDR1 is GTSNPN, CDR2 SVGIG, per germline (reference sequence). CDR3 coding DNA: TGTGCCTGGAGCTACCGGGACAGGGGTACCCAGGGCACTGAAGCTTTCTTT. Amino acids: CAWSYRDRGTQGTEAFF.

The DNA of the CDR3 is TGCGCCAGCAGCCTGGGGCGGGGGAACTCCTACGAGCAGTACTTC. Translation: CASSLGRGNSYEQYF. This chain connects TRBV4-3 to TRBJ2-7, with 7 bases identical to TRBD2. There are 15 residues in the CDR3. Germline V gene lookup returns CDR1 LGHNA and CDR2 YSLEER. Unmatched junction bases numbered 6, after V lost 4 bases and J lost 0 bases.

The CDR3 here is CASSQTFGREHGYTF. CDR3 in DNA: TGTGCCAGTAGCCAAACCTTCGGCAGGGAACATGGCTACACCTTC. The chain has TRBV19 and TRBJ1-2, with D maybe TRBD1 (5 bases). This CDR3 comprises 15 residues. V lost 6 bases, J lost 6 bases, and 20 bases lay in between. The germline CDR1 and CDR2 sequences are LNHDA and SQIVND (reference sequence).

J is TRBJ2-1 and V is TRBV15; TRBD1 matches at 7 bases. V shed 5 bases, J shed 5 bases, and the junction held 6 bases outside the gene matches. CDR3 size: 14 residues. The germline CDR1 and CDR2 sequences are LNHNV and YYDKDF (reference sequence). The CDR3 nucleotides are TGTGCCACCAGCCAGGGGGATTCGGACAATGAGCAGTTCTTC. This sequence encodes CATSQGDSDNEQFF.

The chain links TRBV14 to TRBJ1-1; possible D gene TRBD1, 5 bases. Per germline, CDR1 SGHDN and CDR2 FVKESK. This CDR3 is built from 13 residues. V was shortened by 5 bases and J by 5 bases, with 12 bases between the two germline ends. The CDR3 spells CASSFRGVTEAFF. DNA of the CDR3: TGTGCCAGCAGCTTTAGGGGTGTAACTGAAGCTTTCTTT.

The chain uses TRBV6-5 and TRBJ1-2; TRBD1 agrees at 12 bases. After removal of 5 bases from V and 7 bases from J, the junction contained 8 bases not matched to a gene. The CDR3 is made up of 15 amino acids. Germline CDR1 is MNHEY and CDR2 is SVGAGI. CDR3 amino acids: CASSHQGQGAPGYTF. CDR3 sequence (DNA): TGTGCCAGCAGTCACCAGGGACAGGGGGCCCCTGGCTACACCTTC.